The rows below give T cell receptor beta chains drawn from one sample of a study of cytotoxic CD8 clonotypes in ibrutinib-treated CLL. The protocol was immunoSEQ multiplex PCR, while the TCRdb copy is restricted to in-frame clones and leaves out a portion. The sample holds about 160,000 clones; about 80% are singletons and the top ten take about 4.6%. This specimen consisted of PBMCs, obtained after 24 months of ibrutinib treatment. These receptors came from a human donor with chronic lymphocytic leukemia. Both conserved end residues are part of each CDR3. The order of the fields is D gene, J gene, clone size, V gene, CDR3 DNA, CDR3 protein. D genes are given only for firm matches. Some rows mark clone size as missing; the rest say once, few, many or name a class of expanded clone.

d_call: .; j_call: TRBJ1-4; clone_size: .; v_call: TRBV9; cdr3_nt: TGTGCCAGCAGCGTAGTAGGTGCAACTAATGAAAAACTGTTTTTT; cdr3_aa: CASSVVGATNEKLFF
d_call: .; j_call: TRBJ1-1; clone_size: once; v_call: TRBV6-6; cdr3_nt: TGTGCCAGCAGTCAACCCTCGGACAGCATGAACACTGAAGCTTTCTTT; cdr3_aa: CASSQPSDSMNTEAFF
d_call: .; j_call: TRBJ2-7; clone_size: once; v_call: TRBV5-1; cdr3_nt: TGCGCCAGCAGTTTAGACAGTACCTACGAGCAGTACTTC; cdr3_aa: CASSLDSTYEQYF
d_call: TRBD1; j_call: TRBJ1-1; clone_size: .; v_call: TRBV10-3; cdr3_nt: TGTGCCATCAGTGAGGAAGGACAGGGCTACACTGAAGCTTTCTTT; cdr3_aa: CAISEEGQGYTEAFF
d_call: .; j_call: TRBJ2-7; clone_size: .; v_call: TRBV5-1; cdr3_nt: TGCGCCAGCAGCTCCGGGACGGGGAGCTCCTACGAGCAGTACTTC; cdr3_aa: CASSSGTGSSYEQYF
d_call: .; j_call: TRBJ2-2; clone_size: .; v_call: TRBV7-2; cdr3_nt: TGTGCCAGCAGCTTAGGGCGCCAGAGGAGGAACACCGGGGAGCTGTTTTTT; cdr3_aa: CASSLGRQRRNTGELFF
d_call: .; j_call: TRBJ2-3; clone_size: few; v_call: TRBV19; cdr3_nt: TGTGCCAGTAGTATCGGAGCGGGCTCTAGCACAGATACGCAGTATTTT; cdr3_aa: CASSIGAGSSTDTQYF
d_call: .; j_call: TRBJ2-3; clone_size: .; v_call: TRBV7-2; cdr3_nt: TGTGCCAGCAGCTTAGAGGACAGAACTAATACGCAGTATTTT; cdr3_aa: CASSLEDRTNTQYF
d_call: .; j_call: TRBJ1-2; clone_size: many; v_call: TRBV4-1; cdr3_nt: TGCGCCAGCAGCCGAGATGGGGGCTACACCTTC; cdr3_aa: CASSRDGGYTF
d_call: TRBD1; j_call: TRBJ1-1; clone_size: .; v_call: TRBV4-1; cdr3_nt: TGCGCCAGCAGCCAAGGTCAGGGGGTCTCTGAAGCTTTCTTT; cdr3_aa: CASSQGQGVSEAFF
d_call: .; j_call: TRBJ2-5; clone_size: .; v_call: TRBV7-2; cdr3_nt: TGTGCCAGCAGCTTCCACAGGGTAGAGACCCAGTACTTC; cdr3_aa: CASSFHRVETQYF
d_call: TRBD2; j_call: TRBJ2-1; clone_size: .; v_call: TRBV10-1; cdr3_nt: TGCGCCAGCAGGGCTAGCGGGCCCTACAATGAGCAGTTCTTC; cdr3_aa: CASRASGPYNEQFF
d_call: .; j_call: TRBJ1-1; clone_size: .; v_call: TRBV4-2; cdr3_nt: TGTGCCAGCAGCCAAGAAGGAGCTGACGCATGGAGGAACACTGAAGCTTTCTTT; cdr3_aa: CASSQEGADAWRNTEAFF
d_call: .; j_call: TRBJ1-1; clone_size: .; v_call: TRBV6-5; cdr3_nt: TGTGCCAGCAGAAGCACAGGGACCTTGAACACTGAAGCTTTCTTT; cdr3_aa: CASRSTGTLNTEAFF
d_call: .; j_call: TRBJ1-5; clone_size: .; v_call: TRBV6-1; cdr3_nt: TGTGCCAGCGCCACAGATGGCAATCAGCCCCAGCATTTT; cdr3_aa: CASATDGNQPQHF
d_call: .; j_call: TRBJ2-7; clone_size: .; v_call: TRBV19; cdr3_nt: TGTGCCAGTAGTATAGATGGAAGCGGAGGCCCCTACGAGCAGTACTTC; cdr3_aa: CASSIDGSGGPYEQYF
d_call: .; j_call: TRBJ2-1; clone_size: .; v_call: TRBV5-1; cdr3_nt: TGCGCCAGCAGCTTTGGCGCTACCCGTTATAGCTCCTACAATGAGCAGTTCTTC; cdr3_aa: CASSFGATRYSSYNEQFF
d_call: TRBD2; j_call: TRBJ2-1; clone_size: .; v_call: TRBV7-2; cdr3_nt: TGTGCCAGCAGCTCGCAGCTAGCGGGCAATGAGCAGTTCTTC; cdr3_aa: CASSSQLAGNEQFF
d_call: TRBD1; j_call: TRBJ1-3; clone_size: .; v_call: TRBV5-1; cdr3_nt: TGCGCCAGCAGCTTCGGGACAGGGGGTAGGAGAAACACCATATATTTT; cdr3_aa: CASSFGTGGRRNTIYF
d_call: .; j_call: TRBJ1-5; clone_size: .; v_call: TRBV6-5; cdr3_nt: TGTGCCAGCAAATCCGGGGCCAGGGGCAATCAGCCCCAGCATTTT; cdr3_aa: CASKSGARGNQPQHF
d_call: TRBD1; j_call: TRBJ1-2; clone_size: few; v_call: TRBV10-2; cdr3_nt: TGCGCCAGCAGTTCAACAGGGGGCTATGGCTACACCTTC; cdr3_aa: CASSSTGGYGYTF
d_call: .; j_call: TRBJ2-1; clone_size: .; v_call: TRBV5-1; cdr3_nt: TGCGCCAGCGGGCGACAAAAAGACAATGAGCAGTTCTTC; cdr3_aa: CASGRQKDNEQFF
d_call: .; j_call: TRBJ2-2; clone_size: once; v_call: TRBV25-1; cdr3_nt: TGTGCCAGCAGTGGGAAGGAGGTTCCTGCCGGGGAGCTGTTTTTT; cdr3_aa: CASSGKEVPAGELFF
d_call: .; j_call: TRBJ2-4; clone_size: .; v_call: TRBV27; cdr3_nt: TGTGCCAGCAGCGAGGGGGTAGGGGCGCGAGCCAAAAACATTCAGTACTTC; cdr3_aa: CASSEGVGARAKNIQYF
d_call: .; j_call: TRBJ1-1; clone_size: .; v_call: TRBV6-5; cdr3_nt: TGTGCCAGTAGTACTATGAACACTGAAGCTTTCTTT; cdr3_aa: CASSTMNTEAFF
d_call: .; j_call: TRBJ2-7; clone_size: .; v_call: TRBV6-5; cdr3_nt: TGTGCCAGCAGTCCCACGGCGGGGGCCTTCTACGAGCAGTACTTC; cdr3_aa: CASSPTAGAFYEQYF
d_call: .; j_call: TRBJ1-1; clone_size: .; v_call: TRBV30; cdr3_nt: TGTGCCTGGAGTGTTGGAGATTATGAAGCTTTCTTT; cdr3_aa: CAWSVGDYEAFF
d_call: .; j_call: TRBJ2-2; clone_size: .; v_call: TRBV5-6; cdr3_nt: TGTGCCAGCAGCAGAGTGTCCGGCACCGGGGAGCTGTTTTTT; cdr3_aa: CASSRVSGTGELFF
d_call: TRBD1; j_call: TRBJ2-2; clone_size: .; v_call: TRBV6-6; cdr3_nt: TGTGCCAGCACCATCCAGGGGGTAGCGAACACCGGGGAGCTGTTTTTT; cdr3_aa: CASTIQGVANTGELFF
d_call: .; j_call: TRBJ1-2; clone_size: .; v_call: TRBV7-8; cdr3_nt: TGTGCCAGCAGCTTATACGGGGAGAACTATGGCTACACCTTC; cdr3_aa: CASSLYGENYGYTF
d_call: .; j_call: TRBJ2-1; clone_size: .; v_call: TRBV6-5; cdr3_nt: TGTGCCAGCAGTAGATACAATGAGCAGTTCTTC; cdr3_aa: CASSRYNEQFF
d_call: TRBD1; j_call: TRBJ1-5; clone_size: .; v_call: TRBV5-5; cdr3_nt: TGTGCCAGCAGCTCCGGGGGGACAGTTACCAATCAGCCCCAGCATTTT; cdr3_aa: CASSSGGTVTNQPQHF
d_call: .; j_call: TRBJ1-3; clone_size: .; v_call: TRBV11-2; cdr3_nt: TGTGCCAGCAGCTTAGATGGAGTGAGCTCTGGAAACACCATATATTTT; cdr3_aa: CASSLDGVSSGNTIYF
d_call: TRBD1; j_call: TRBJ1-2; clone_size: .; v_call: TRBV30; cdr3_nt: TGTGCCTGGACCTGGAAACAGGGGGCGAATGGCTACACCTTC; cdr3_aa: CAWTWKQGANGYTF
d_call: .; j_call: TRBJ1-1; clone_size: few; v_call: TRBV6-1; cdr3_nt: TGTGCCAGCAGTGAAGCCGGGGGGAACACTGAAGCTTTCTTT; cdr3_aa: CASSEAGGNTEAFF
d_call: .; j_call: TRBJ2-3; clone_size: .; v_call: TRBV6-6; cdr3_nt: TGTGCCAGCAGATCACTAGGCACAGATACGCAGTATTTT; cdr3_aa: CASRSLGTDTQYF
d_call: TRBD1; j_call: TRBJ1-2; clone_size: .; v_call: TRBV6-6; cdr3_nt: TGTGCCAGCAGTTACTTCACAGGGGGCTACTATGGCTACACCTTC; cdr3_aa: CASSYFTGGYYGYTF
d_call: .; j_call: TRBJ1-5; clone_size: .; v_call: TRBV9; cdr3_nt: TGTGCCAGCAGCGTAGATGCGGGTAGGACGCCCCAGCATTTT; cdr3_aa: CASSVDAGRTPQHF
d_call: .; j_call: TRBJ1-3; clone_size: .; v_call: TRBV6-5; cdr3_nt: TGTGCCAGCAGTTACTCGAGGGGTTCTGGAAACACCATATATTTT; cdr3_aa: CASSYSRGSGNTIYF
d_call: .; j_call: TRBJ2-1; clone_size: .; v_call: TRBV15; cdr3_nt: TGTGCCACCAGCAGAGAGATAGTACGAATAGTTTCAGAGCAGTTCTTC; cdr3_aa: CATSREIVRIVSEQFF
d_call: .; j_call: TRBJ1-5; clone_size: .; v_call: TRBV2; cdr3_nt: TGTGCCAGCAGTCAGGGTCAGAGCAATCAGCCCCAGCATTTT; cdr3_aa: CASSQGQSNQPQHF
d_call: TRBD1; j_call: TRBJ1-2; clone_size: once; v_call: TRBV7-3; cdr3_nt: TGTGCCAGCAGCTTGACAGGGGGCCTTAACTATGGCTACACCTTC; cdr3_aa: CASSLTGGLNYGYTF
d_call: TRBD1; j_call: TRBJ2-7; clone_size: .; v_call: TRBV5-1; cdr3_nt: TGCGCCAGCAGCCTTTCTGCGGGGACAGGGAAAGTCTACGAGCAGTACTTC; cdr3_aa: CASSLSAGTGKVYEQYF
d_call: .; j_call: TRBJ1-2; clone_size: .; v_call: TRBV30; cdr3_nt: TGTGCCTGGAGTGAACAGGGCTATGGCTACACCTTC; cdr3_aa: CAWSEQGYGYTF
d_call: .; j_call: TRBJ2-3; clone_size: once; v_call: TRBV4-2; cdr3_nt: TGTGCCAGCAGCCCCTCAGGTGGATATGAAGATACGCAGTATTTT; cdr3_aa: CASSPSGGYEDTQYF
d_call: .; j_call: TRBJ1-1; clone_size: .; v_call: TRBV19; cdr3_nt: TGTGCCAGTAGTATAGGAAAGCTCGAGGCTTTCTTT; cdr3_aa: CASSIGKLEAFF
d_call: TRBD1; j_call: TRBJ2-2; clone_size: .; v_call: TRBV5-6; cdr3_nt: TGTGCCAGCAGCTTCCGTGGGACAGGGTTTACCGGGGAGCTGTTTTTT; cdr3_aa: CASSFRGTGFTGELFF
d_call: .; j_call: TRBJ2-5; clone_size: .; v_call: TRBV7-2; cdr3_nt: TGTGCCAGCAGCGCCGGGGCGTTGTACCAAGAGACCCAGTACTTC; cdr3_aa: CASSAGALYQETQYF
d_call: TRBD1; j_call: TRBJ2-5; clone_size: once; v_call: TRBV9; cdr3_nt: TGTGCCAGCAGCGCCCGGACAGGGTTCGAGACCCAGTACTTC; cdr3_aa: CASSARTGFETQYF
d_call: .; j_call: TRBJ1-4; clone_size: .; v_call: TRBV27; cdr3_nt: TGTGCCAGCAGTCTAACCCGGGTGGCTAATGAAAAACTGTTTTTT; cdr3_aa: CASSLTRVANEKLFF
d_call: TRBD2; j_call: TRBJ2-7; clone_size: .; v_call: TRBV28; cdr3_nt: TGTGCCAGCAGTTTACACAGCGGGAGCCTTTTATCCGAGCAGTACTTC; cdr3_aa: CASSLHSGSLLSEQYF
d_call: .; j_call: TRBJ2-5; clone_size: .; v_call: TRBV18; cdr3_nt: TGTGCCAGCTCACCACCCGGGGCAGAAGAGACCCAGTACTTC; cdr3_aa: CASSPPGAEETQYF
d_call: .; j_call: TRBJ2-7; clone_size: .; v_call: TRBV27; cdr3_nt: TGTGCCAGCAGTTTTGCCGGGGTAAGCGAGCAGTACTTC; cdr3_aa: CASSFAGVSEQYF
d_call: .; j_call: TRBJ1-2; clone_size: .; v_call: TRBV19; cdr3_nt: TGTGCCAGTAGTATTTGGGGAGGCTACACCTTC; cdr3_aa: CASSIWGGYTF
d_call: .; j_call: TRBJ1-2; clone_size: .; v_call: TRBV28; cdr3_nt: TGTGCCAGCAGTTTACTCGGACAGAGGGGAGGGGACTATGGCTACACCTTC; cdr3_aa: CASSLLGQRGGDYGYTF
d_call: TRBD2; j_call: TRBJ2-7; clone_size: .; v_call: TRBV9; cdr3_nt: TGTGCCATCGAAGTTCCGGGACTAGCAGGCGAGCAGTACTTC; cdr3_aa: CAIEVPGLAGEQYF
d_call: .; j_call: TRBJ1-1; clone_size: .; v_call: TRBV19; cdr3_nt: TGTGCCAGTAAACTCCGGGACAACATGAACACTGAAGCTTTCTTT; cdr3_aa: CASKLRDNMNTEAFF